The source of this T cell receptor beta chain is a study of control samples from healthy donors and cancer patients. The CDR3 has 13 residues. Germline CDR1 reads MNHEY; CDR2 reads SVGAGI. V was shortened by 7 bases and J by 5 bases, with 14 bases between the two germline ends. Using immunoSEQ multiplex PCR, the repertoire was profiled, and TCRdb retains in-frame clones only, with some absent. The repertoire includes about 160,000 clones, roughly 94% of them detected once, and 12% to 15% sits in the top ten. The rearrangement links TRBV6-5 to TRBJ1-2, with TRBD1 as a possible D gene (6 bases). The receptor was derived from a man between 60 and 75 years old with colorectal cancer. Sequencing input: PBMCs. The CDR3 nucleotides are TGTGCCAGCACCCGACCGGGGGCTTATGGCTACACCTTC. Translating gives CASTRPGAYGYTF.